This T cell receptor beta chain is from a study of early stage breast cancer tumors. General observations from the study: Tumors had around 2.5-fold higher T cell density than normal breast.

Method: immunoSEQ multiplex PCR; TCRdb's copy keeps in-frame clones and lacks some. Of just over 70,000 clones in the sample, around four fifths are singletons; the top ten hold 3.5%. For this clone: No antigen is known for it.

CDR3 length equals 15 residues. Germline V gives CDR1 LGHNA, CDR2 YSLEER. Between the trimmed V and J ends, which lost 1 base and 2 bases, there was a span of 12 bases. The sequencing input was blood. This receptor was identified in a person in their sixties with breast cancer. The chain joins TRBV4-3 to TRBJ2-7; the D is unclear. The CDR3 loop is CASSQVRAVPYEQYF. In nucleotides, the CDR3 is TGCGCCAGCAGCCAAGTACGGGCAGTCCCCTACGAGCAGTACTTC.